This T cell receptor beta chain was sequenced during a study of blood T cell repertoires in COVID-19. Study background: The origin of the acute and convalescent COVID-19 samples was the United States, Italy and Spain. In each case, the material was cDNA or gDNA derived from T cells, B-cell-depleted T cells, or PBMCs.

Original processing notes: By means of reference gene primer amplification, nucleated cell counts were estimated. The data were produced by immunoSEQ multiplex PCR, yet TCRdb's version contains in-frame clones alone and is incomplete. D and trimming were read from the DNA, whereas the V and J calls and clone size are those reported in that table. This sample yields fewer than 300,000 clones, of which around 86% are seen a single time; about 9.8% belongs to the top ten. The germline CDR1 and CDR2 sequences are SGHRS and YFSETQ. V dropped 2 bases and J dropped 5; count of bases not matched to a gene: 13. The CDR3 is made up of 18 amino acids.

The sequence was obtained from a man aged 35 to 55 who had recovered from COVID-19. The chain joins TRBV5-1 to TRBJ2-7; 13 bases are a match to TRBD2. The material sequenced was peripheral blood. For the CDR3, the DNA is TGCGCCAGCAGCTTTTTACCGGCCACTAGCGGGGGGGGCAACGAGCAGTACTTC. Its translation is CASSFLPATSGGGNEQYF.